Below, 17 T cell receptor beta chains from the same sample are listed, as sequenced in a study of cytomegalovirus exposure and HLA in healthy donors. PCR employed 60 Vbeta and 13 Jbeta primers. The assay was immunoSEQ multiplex PCR, and TCRdb's table has in-frame clones only and misses some. The sample includes 150,000 to 250,000 clones, 65% to 80% of them seen just once. Input material: PBMCs. Source of these receptors: a woman aged 30 to 39 in good health and CMV-seropositive.

V gene TRBV19 combines with J gene TRBJ2-1, with a tentative D call TRBD2 (5 bases). The germline V and J ends were trimmed by 7 bases and 5 bases, with 12 bases remaining between them. The CDR3 is 13 amino acids. Germline V gene data show CDR1 as LNHDA and CDR2 as SQIVND (reference sequence). CDR3 sequence: CASKDLSDNEQFF. The CDR3, as DNA: TGTGCCAGTAAGGATCTTAGCGACAATGAGCAGTTCTTC.

This chain links TRBV29-1 with TRBJ1-2, with a possible D match to TRBD1 (6 bases). There are 13 residues in the CDR3. The germline gives CDR1 SQVTM, CDR2 ANQGSEA. Trimming pared 1 base from V and 6 bases from J, leaving 12 bases between. The CDR3 sequence: CSVEVGAGDGYTF. For the CDR3, the DNA is TGCAGCGTTGAAGTTGGGGCAGGGGATGGCTACACCTTC. Using reference TRBV29-1 and TRBJ1-2 for the parts outside the CDR3, the full variable domain is SAVISQKPSRDICQRGTSLTIQCQVDSQVTMMFWYRQQPGQSLTLIATANQGSEATYESGFVIDKFPISRPNLTFSTLTVSNMSPEDSSIYLCSVEVGAGDGYTFGSGTRLTVV.

The V gene is TRBV19, the J gene TRBJ1-1, with 9 positions matching TRBD1. The V gene end was trimmed by 4 bases and the J gene end by 4 bases; junction bases not matched to a gene: 10. Germline CDR1 and CDR2: LNHDA and SQIVND (reference sequence). This CDR3 has 16 residues. The CDR3 DNA follows: TGTGCCAGTAGTACCTGGACAGGGGAATGGGGCACTGAAGCTTTCTTT. Its translation is CASSTWTGEWGTEAFF.

The chain uses TRBV27 and TRBJ2-1; 8 bases map to TRBD1. Germline trimming cut 4 bases from V and 9 bases from J; bases unmatched to any gene: 14. Germline loops: CDR1 MNHEY, CDR2 SMNVEV (reference sequence). There are 16 residues in the CDR3. CDR3 loop: CASSSYSRGLGGEQFF. CDR3 coding DNA: TGTGCCAGCAGTTCCTACTCCAGGGGGCTCGGGGGTGAGCAGTTCTTC.

The chain has TRBV9 and TRBJ1-1, with D maybe TRBD1 (5 bases). Between the trimmed V and J ends, which lost 5 bases and 0 bases, there was a span of 11 bases. Per the germline V gene, CDR1 is SGDLS and CDR2 is YYNGEE. This CDR3 is 14 amino acids long. Written as DNA, the CDR3 is TGTGCCAGCAGTACAGGCCGGTTGAACACTGAAGCTTTCTTT. Translation: CASSTGRLNTEAFF.

The rearrangement links TRBV11-2 to TRBJ2-7, with unresolved D. This CDR3 region has 14 residues. Germline V gene data show CDR1 as SGHAT and CDR2 as FQNNGV. V was pared by 1 base and J by 3 bases, with 10 bases between. CDR3 coding DNA: TGTGCCAGCAGCTTAGTAGCAGCATTCTACGAGCAGTACTTC. It codes for CASSLVAAFYEQYF.

The chain is built from TRBV6-5 and TRBJ2-5, with D possibly being TRBD1 (5 bases). The germline V gene has CDR1 MNHEY and CDR2 SVGAGI. V lost 0 bases and J lost 7, with 15 bases in between. CDR3 length: 15 amino acids. The CDR3: CASSYSIAGQATQYF. CDR3 DNA sequence: TGTGCCAGCAGTTACTCAATAGCAGGGCAGGCGACCCAGTACTTC.

The V call is TRBV7-9, the J call TRBJ2-1, with D perhaps matching TRBD2 (6 bases). The CDR3 consists of 15 residues. The germline V gene has CDR1 SEHNR and CDR2 FQNEAQ (reference sequence). V lost 2 bases to trimming and J lost 2 bases, with 10 bases between them. In DNA, the CDR3 is TGTGCCAGCAGCTTACTAGCGAACCCCTACAATGAGCAGTTCTTC. Its translation is CASSLLANPYNEQFF. Full variable domain (rest looked up from reference TRBV7-9 and TRBJ2-1): DTGVSQNPRHKITKRGQNVTFRCDPISEHNRLYWYRQTLGQGPEFLTYFQNEAQLEKSRLLSDRFSAERPKGSFSTLEIQRTEQGDSAMYLCASSLLANPYNEQFFGPGTRLTVL.

V and J are TRBV6-6 and TRBJ2-7, with a possible D match to TRBD2 (6 bases). Germline V gene lookup returns CDR1 MNHNY and CDR2 SVGAGI (reference sequence). The V end was cut by 2 bases, the J end by 2 bases, with 16 bases between. The CDR3 is 16 residues long. CDR3 protein: CASSYRETKKTYEQYF. CDR3 nucleotides: TGTGCCAGCAGTTACCGGGAGACGAAAAAGACCTACGAGCAGTACTTC.

The chain employs TRBV4-3 and TRBJ2-3, with D tentatively TRBD2 (6 bases). The length of the CDR3 is 18 residues. Germline V CDR1 and CDR2: LGHNA, YSLEER. V lost 0 bases and J lost 6, with 22 bases in between. CDR3 DNA: TGCGCCAGCAGCCAAGATCGTGTCAGGGAAGGAGGAGGGGATACGCAGTATTTT. Amino acids: CASSQDRVREGGGDTQYF.

The rearrangement uses TRBV7-2 and TRBJ2-7, with D perhaps TRBD2 (6 bases). CDR1 SGHTA and CDR2 FQGNSA come from the germline V gene. V lost 5 bases and J lost 6, with 23 bases in between. The CDR3 runs to 16 residues. CDR3 bases: TGTGCCAGCAGCCTTCAACTGGGGTTTGGAGCGGGCGAGCAGTACTTC. This translates into CASSLQLGFGAGEQYF.

This clone was detected only a few times. This chain joins TRBV4-3 and TRBJ1-4; no definite D call. CDR3 size: 16 residues. Germline V gene sequence: CDR1 LGHNA, CDR2 YSLEER. V lost 0 bases and J 5 bases, leaving 13 bases between the germline ends. The CDR3 nucleotides are TGCGCCAGCAGCCAAGACTACGGGAATTTAAATGAAAAACTGTTTTTT. Its translation is CASSQDYGNLNEKLFF.

This clone was found a few times. The rearrangement uses TRBV11-3 and TRBJ2-1; 8 nucleotides match TRBD2. V was clipped by 5 bases and J by 0 bases; unmatched bases: 12. This CDR3 comprises 18 residues. Germline-derived CDR1 and CDR2 are SGHNT and YENEEA. CDR3 amino acids: CASSGRRLASSSYNEQFF. In DNA form, the CDR3 reads TGTGCCAGCAGCGGCCGTCGACTAGCGTCGAGCTCCTACAATGAGCAGTTCTTC.

The chain joins TRBV7-6 to TRBJ1-1; 8 nucleotides line up with TRBD1. V was clipped by 3 bases and J by 4 bases; unmatched bases: 7. Germline V gives CDR1 SGHVS, CDR2 FNYEAQ. The CDR3 sequence is 15 residues long. The CDR3 DNA sequence: TGTGCCAGCAGCTTCAGGACAGGGATTGGCACTGAAGCTTTCTTT. Translated: CASSFRTGIGTEAFF. The full variable domain, with the rest looked up from reference TRBV7-6 and TRBJ1-1, is GAGVSQSPRYKVTKRGQDVALRCDPISGHVSLYWYRQALGQGPEFLTYFNYEAQQDKSGLPNDRFSAERPEGSISTLTIQRTEQRDSAMYRCASSFRTGIGTEAFFGQGTRLTVV.

The chain recombines TRBV5-4 with TRBJ2-1; 7 nucleotides agree with TRBD1. The CDR3 is made up of 15 amino acids. Germline CDR1 is SGHNT and CDR2 is YYREEE (reference sequence). The junction had 10 bases not matched to a gene; V was cut back by 6 bases and J by 4 bases. Here the CDR3 DNA reads TGTGCCAGCACAAATCCGGGACAGCTTTACAATGAGCAGTTCTTC. It encodes CASTNPGQLYNEQFF.

This chain connects TRBV6-1 to TRBJ1-1, with D perhaps TRBD1 (6 bases). V was shortened by 2 bases and J by 5 bases, with 15 bases between the two germline ends. Germline CDR1 and CDR2: MNHNS and SASEGT. The CDR3 extends over 15 amino acids. The CDR3 coding sequence is TGTGCCAGCAGTGAAAATTACAGGGTAAGGACTGAAGCTTTCTTT. Its protein product is CASSENYRVRTEAFF.

The chain joins TRBV9 to TRBJ1-1; D possibly corresponds to TRBD1 (5 bases). The CDR3 has 13 residues. CDR1 SGDLS and CDR2 YYNGEE come from the germline V gene. The V end was cut by 0 bases, the J end by 8 bases, with 11 bases between. The CDR3 reads CASSVETEREAFF. The CDR3 nucleotides are TGTGCCAGCAGCGTAGAGACAGAAAGGGAAGCTTTCTTT.